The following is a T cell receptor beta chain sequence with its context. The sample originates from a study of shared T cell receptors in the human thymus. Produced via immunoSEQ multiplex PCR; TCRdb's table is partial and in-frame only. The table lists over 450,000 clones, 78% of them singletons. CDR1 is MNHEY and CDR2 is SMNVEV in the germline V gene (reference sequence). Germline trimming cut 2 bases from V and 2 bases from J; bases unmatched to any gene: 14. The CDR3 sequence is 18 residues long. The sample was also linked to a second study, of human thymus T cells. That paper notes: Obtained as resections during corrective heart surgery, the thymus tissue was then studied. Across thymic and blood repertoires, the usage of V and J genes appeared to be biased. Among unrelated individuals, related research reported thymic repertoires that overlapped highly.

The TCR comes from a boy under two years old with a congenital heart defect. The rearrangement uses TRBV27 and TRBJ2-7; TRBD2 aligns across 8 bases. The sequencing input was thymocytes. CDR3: CASSLLSPLAGPPYEQYF. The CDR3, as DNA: TGTGCCAGCAGTTTACTGTCACCCTTAGCGGGACCGCCCTACGAGCAGTACTTC.